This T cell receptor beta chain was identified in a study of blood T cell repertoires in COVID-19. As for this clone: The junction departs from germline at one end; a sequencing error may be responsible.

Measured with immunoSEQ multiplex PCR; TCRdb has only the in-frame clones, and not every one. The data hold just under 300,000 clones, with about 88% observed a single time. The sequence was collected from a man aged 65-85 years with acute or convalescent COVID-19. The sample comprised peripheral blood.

The CDR3 reads CASSIIPGVLFF. As DNA, the CDR3 is TGTGCCAGTAGTATAATACCAGGGGTGCTGTTTTTT. The chain recombines TRBV19 with TRBJ2-2; D may be TRBD1 (6 bases). This CDR3 contains 12 residues. Germline V gives CDR1 LNHDA, CDR2 SQIVND (reference sequence).